A single T cell receptor beta chain is shown here with its context. Its antigen remains unidentified. This sample stems from a study of vaccination and CD4 T cells after COVID-19. With the Oncomine TCR Beta short-read assay, DNA from cultured CD4+ T cells was sequenced. TCRdb itself ran the PCR reads through MiXCR, one entry per CDR3 protein. The profile shows approximately 12,000 distinct CDR3 sequences, less than 70% of them singletons. Trimming removed 4 bases from V and 7 bases from J, with 14 bases in between. CDR3 size: 14 residues. Treatment here: 10-day PBMC culture with coronavirus spike peptide pools or control peptides (ViraFEST assay).

This TCR came from a human donor who had recovered from COVID-19. V gene TRBV23-1 combines with J gene TRBJ1-5, with TRBD1 as a possible D gene (6 bases). TRBV23-1 belongs to the ORF category, with a function that is uncertain. The starting material was CD4+ T cells from blood, cultured in vitro, obtained before SARS-CoV-2 vaccination. DNA of the CDR3: TGCGCCAGCAGTCCTGGGGGCGAGGGACAGCCCCAGCATTTT. As protein: CASSPGGEGQPQHF.